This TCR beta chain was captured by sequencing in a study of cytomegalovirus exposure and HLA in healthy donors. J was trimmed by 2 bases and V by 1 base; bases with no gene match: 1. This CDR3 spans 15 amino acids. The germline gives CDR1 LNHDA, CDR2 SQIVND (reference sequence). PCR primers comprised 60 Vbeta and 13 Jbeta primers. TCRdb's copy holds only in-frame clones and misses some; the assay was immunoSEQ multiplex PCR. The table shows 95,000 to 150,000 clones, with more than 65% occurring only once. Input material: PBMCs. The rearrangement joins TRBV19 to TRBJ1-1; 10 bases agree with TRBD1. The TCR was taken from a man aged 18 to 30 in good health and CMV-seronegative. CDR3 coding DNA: TGTGCCAGTAGTATAGGGGACAGGGGAAACACTGAAGCTTTCTTT. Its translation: CASSIGDRGNTEAFF.